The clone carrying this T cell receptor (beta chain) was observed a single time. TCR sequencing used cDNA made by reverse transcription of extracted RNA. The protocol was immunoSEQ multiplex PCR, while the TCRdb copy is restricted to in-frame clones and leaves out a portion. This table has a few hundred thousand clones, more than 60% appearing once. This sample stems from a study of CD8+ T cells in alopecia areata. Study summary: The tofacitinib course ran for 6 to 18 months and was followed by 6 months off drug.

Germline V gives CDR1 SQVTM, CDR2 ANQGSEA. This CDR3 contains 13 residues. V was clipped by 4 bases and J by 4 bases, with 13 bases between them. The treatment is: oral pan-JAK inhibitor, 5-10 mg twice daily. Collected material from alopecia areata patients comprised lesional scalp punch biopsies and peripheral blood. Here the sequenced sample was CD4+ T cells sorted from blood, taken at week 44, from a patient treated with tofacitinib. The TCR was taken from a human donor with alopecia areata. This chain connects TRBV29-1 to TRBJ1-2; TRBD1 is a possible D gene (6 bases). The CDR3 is CSVAVRGFYGYTF. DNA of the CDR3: TGCAGCGTTGCAGTCAGGGGCTTCTATGGCTACACCTTC. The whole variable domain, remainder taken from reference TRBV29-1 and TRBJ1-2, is SAVISQKPSRDICQRGTSLTIQCQVDSQVTMMFWYRQQPGQSLTLIATANQGSEATYESGFVIDKFPISRPNLTFSTLTVSNMSPEDSSIYLCSVAVRGFYGYTFGSGTRLTVV.